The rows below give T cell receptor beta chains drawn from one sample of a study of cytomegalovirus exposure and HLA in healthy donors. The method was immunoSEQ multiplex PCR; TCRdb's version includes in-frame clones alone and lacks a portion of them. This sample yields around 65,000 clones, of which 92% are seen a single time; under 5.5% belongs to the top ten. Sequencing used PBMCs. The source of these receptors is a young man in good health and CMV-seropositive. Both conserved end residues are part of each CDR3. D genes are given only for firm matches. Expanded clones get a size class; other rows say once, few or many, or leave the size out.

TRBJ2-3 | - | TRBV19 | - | CASRQIHSAQNTQYF | TGTGCCAGTAGGCAAATCCACAGTGCACAGAATACGCAGTATTTT
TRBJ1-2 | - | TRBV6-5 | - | CASSEGTGLGYTF | TGTGCCAGCAGTGAAGGAACAGGGCTAGGCTACACCTTC
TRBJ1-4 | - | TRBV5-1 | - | CASSLSATNEKLFF | TGCGCCAGCAGCTTATCAGCAACTAATGAAAAACTGTTTTTT
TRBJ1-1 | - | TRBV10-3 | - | CAIKGSGEDEAFF | TGTGCCATCAAAGGCTCGGGGGAGGATGAAGCTTTCTTT
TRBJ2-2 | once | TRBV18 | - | CASSHGTGELFF | TGTGCCAGCTCACACGGCACCGGGGAGCTGTTTTTT
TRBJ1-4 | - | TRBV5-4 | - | CASSYDPDSNEKLFF | TGTGCCAGCAGCTATGACCCGGACAGTAATGAAAAACTGTTTTTT
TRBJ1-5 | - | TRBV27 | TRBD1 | CASSPTTGTQPQHF | TGTGCCAGCAGCCCCACGACAGGGACCCAGCCCCAGCATTTT
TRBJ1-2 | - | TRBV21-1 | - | CASSKGQGAGGYTF | TGTGCCAGCAGCAAAGGACAGGGGGCGGGAGGCTACACCTTC
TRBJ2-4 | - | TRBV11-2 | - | CASSSGSPQDF | TGTGCCAGCAGCTCAGGATCTCCCCAGGACTTC
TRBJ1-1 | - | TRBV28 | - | CASSFAGEYTEAFF | TGTGCCAGCAGTTTTGCCGGGGAGTACACTGAAGCTTTCTTT
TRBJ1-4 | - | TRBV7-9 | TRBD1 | CASSTPGGGVTNEKLFF | TGTGCCAGCAGCACTCCCGGAGGGGGCGTGACTAATGAAAAACTGTTTTTT
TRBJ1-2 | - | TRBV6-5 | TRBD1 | CASSTRDRGQNGYTF | TGTGCCAGCAGTACCCGGGACAGGGGGCAAAATGGCTACACCTTC
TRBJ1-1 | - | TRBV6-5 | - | CASSGDRLNTEAFF | TGTGCCAGCAGTGGTGACAGGCTGAACACTGAAGCTTTCTTT
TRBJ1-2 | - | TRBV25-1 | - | CASSGLTGSGYTF | TGTGCCAGCAGTGGATTAACAGGGTCTGGCTACACCTTC
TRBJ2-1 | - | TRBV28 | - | CAIGGPGTLSYNEQFF | TGTGCCATCGGGGGTCCGGGAACTCTCAGCTACAATGAGCAGTTCTTC
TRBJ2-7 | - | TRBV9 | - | CASSPRLLGNEQYF | TGTGCCAGCAGCCCCCGACTATTAGGAAACGAGCAGTACTTC
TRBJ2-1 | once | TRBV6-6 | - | CASSYSRDLRNEQFF | TGTGCCAGCAGTTACTCCCGGGACTTACGGAATGAGCAGTTCTTC
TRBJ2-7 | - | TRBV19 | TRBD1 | CASSRRQGASYEQYF | TGTGCCAGTAGTCGCCGACAGGGGGCATCCTACGAGCAGTACTTC
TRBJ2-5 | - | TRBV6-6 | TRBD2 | CASSYSTLAGETQYF | TGTGCCAGCAGTTACTCGACACTAGCGGGAGAGACCCAGTACTTC
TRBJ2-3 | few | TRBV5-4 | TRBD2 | CASRTGLAASTDTQYF | TGTGCCAGCAGGACTGGCCTAGCGGCTAGCACAGATACGCAGTATTTT
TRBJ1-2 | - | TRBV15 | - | CATSRETGYGYTF | TGTGCCACCAGCAGAGAGACAGGCTATGGCTACACCTTC
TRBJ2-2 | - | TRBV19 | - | CASNQRAWTGELFF | TGTGCCAGTAACCAGCGGGCATGGACCGGGGAGCTGTTTTTT
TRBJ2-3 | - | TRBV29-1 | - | CSAAGGPASADTQYF | TGCAGCGCCGCCGGGGGGCCAGCGTCCGCAGATACGCAGTATTTT
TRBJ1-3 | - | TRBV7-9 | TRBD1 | CASSSGTAANTIYF | TGTGCCAGCAGCTCTGGGACAGCGGCCAACACCATATATTTT
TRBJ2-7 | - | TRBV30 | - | CAWSVPGGRLSYEQYF | TGTGCCTGGAGTGTACCCGGCGGAAGGCTCTCCTACGAGCAGTACTTC